The clone carrying this TCR beta chain was seen only a few times. The antigen is not known. The data stem from a study of response to subunit inactivated influenza vaccine. Regarding the study as a whole: That few new T cells are recruited by each seasonal influenza vaccination was the authors' suggestion.

TCRdb ran MiXCR on the RT-PCR reads and lists one entry per CDR3 protein. Found here are fewer than 650,000 distinct CDR3 sequences, about an eighth of them singletons; the top ten hold around 13%. CDR3 length equals 17 residues. Germline V gene data show CDR1 as MNHEY and CDR2 as SVGAGI. The J segment lost 7 bases and the V segment lost 4 bases, leaving 10 bases of the junction unmatched. Sample: PBMCs from blood, taken roughly 47 days after vaccination. This rearrangement joins TRBV6-5 to TRBJ2-2; 12 nucleotides line up with TRBD2. The clonotype comes from a middle-aged man who received an inactivated influenza vaccine. The CDR3 region is CASSWASGGALVGELFF. CDR3 sequence (DNA): TGTGCCAGCAGTTGGGCTAGCGGGGGGGCTCTGGTCGGGGAGCTGTTTTTT.